What follows are 14 T cell receptor beta chains derived from one specimen sequenced in a study of molecular identifiers for immune sequencing clone quantification. TCRdb processed the PCR reads anew with MiXCR; each CDR3 protein has one entry. The table shows under 600,000 distinct CDR3 sequences, with about a fifth occurring only once. The sample comprised naive CD8+ T cells from blood, with Jurkat cell RNA spiked in. Specified subset: FACS-sorted CD8+CD4-CCR7+CD45RA+ naive T cells. Receptors were obtained from a human donor in good health. Some libraries in this study had Jurkat cell RNA spiked in.

This clonotype appeared a few times. The rearrangement joins TRBV6-5 to TRBJ1-1, with D unresolved. Germline loops: CDR1 MNHEY, CDR2 SVGAGI. V gave up 2 bases and J gave up 8 bases, with 12 bases separating them. The CDR3 totals 13 residues. CDR3 region: CASSYAGGPEAFF. DNA for the CDR3: TGTGCCAGCAGTTACGCAGGAGGGCCCGAAGCTTTCTTT.

In this sample, this clonotype turned up many times. J is TRBJ2-3 and V is TRBV13; unclear D gene. This CDR3 is 17 amino acids long. The V end was cut by 1 base, the J end by 6 bases, with 20 bases between. Germline V CDR1 and CDR2: PRHDT, FYEKMQ (reference sequence). The CDR3 here is CASSLVGGPPLLDTQYF. In nucleotides, the CDR3 is TGTGCCAGCAGCTTAGTGGGTGGGCCCCCCCTACTGGATACGCAGTATTTT.

This clonotype was counted only a few times. The chain couples TRBV11-3 to TRBJ1-1, with D tentatively TRBD1 (6 bases). CDR1 is SGHNT and CDR2 is YENEEA in the germline V gene. V lost 5 bases to trimming and J lost 1 base, with 11 bases between them. This CDR3 contains 14 residues. Written as DNA, the CDR3 is TGTGCCAGCAGCCAGACAGGAGAGAACACTGAAGCTTTCTTT. This translates into CASSQTGENTEAFF.

This clonotype was found a few times. The chain couples TRBV6-5 to TRBJ2-3; the D gene is possibly TRBD2 (5 bases). The CDR3 spans 17 residues. V lost 0 bases to trimming and J lost 0 bases, with 13 bases between them. CDR1 and CDR2 from the germline V gene are MNHEY and SVGAGI. The CDR3 DNA is TGTGCCAGCAGTTACTCACGGGATATGAGCAGCACAGATACGCAGTATTTT. Protein: CASSYSRDMSSTDTQYF.

Of note for this clonotype: This may come from a read error, since a much larger clone is one base off. This rearrangement joins TRBV7-8 to TRBJ1-4, with D possibly TRBD1 on 6 matching bases. This CDR3 has 14 amino acids. In germline, CDR1 is SGHVS, CDR2 FQNEAQ. CDR3 sequence: CAISPRTDREKLFF. The DNA for the CDR3 is TGTGCCATCAGCCCGCGGACAGATAGGGAAAAACTGTTTTTT. The entire variable domain, with the rest obtained from reference TRBV7-8 and TRBJ1-4, is as follows: GAGVSQSPRYKVAKRGQDVALRCDPISGHVSLFWYQQALGQGPEFLTYFQNEAQLDKSGLPSDRFFAERPEGSVSTLKIQRTQQEDSAVYLCAISPRTDREKLFFGSGTQLSVL.

This clonotype was seen a handful of times. V is TRBV11-2 and J is TRBJ2-1; 10 positions agree with TRBD2. This CDR3 has 18 residues. Unmatched junction bases numbered 8, after V lost 3 bases and J lost 0 bases. Germline CDR1 and CDR2: SGHAT and FQNNGV. The CDR3 DNA follows: TGTGCCAGCAGCTTCCCGGCTAGCGGGAGTCGCTCCTACAATGAGCAGTTCTTC. As protein: CASSFPASGSRSYNEQFF.

As regards this clonotype: Being one base from a much bigger clone, this may be a read error. The chain employs TRBV11-2 and TRBJ1-4; D unclear. V was trimmed by 5 bases and J by 10 bases, leaving 17 bases between them. The CDR3 sequence is 14 residues long. The V gene's germline CDR1 is SGHAT and CDR2 FQNNGV. CDR3 bases: TGTGCCAGCAGCCCCGGCCCGAGCGGTGGAAAACTGTTTTTT. Amino acid sequence: CASSPGPSGGKLFF.

A few counts support this clonotype. The rearrangement links TRBV3-1 to TRBJ1-2, with unresolved D. The CDR3 is 14 residues long. Germline V gene lookup returns CDR1 LGHDT and CDR2 YNNKEL (reference sequence). V was shortened by 1 base and J by 4 bases, with 10 bases between the two germline ends. CDR3 coding DNA: TGTGCCAGCAGCCAAGGGTCTAATCCCTATGGCTACACCTTC. Its protein is CASSQGSNPYGYTF.

The table lists this clonotype with a few counts. The chain is built from TRBV27 and TRBJ2-1; D may be TRBD2 (6 bases). The CDR3 spans 15 residues. The germline V and J ends were trimmed by 8 bases and 0 bases, with 14 bases remaining between them. Germline V gene lookup returns CDR1 MNHEY and CDR2 SMNVEV (reference sequence). The CDR3 DNA reads TGTGCCAGCCACGGGGCGGGGACCTCCTACAATGAGCAGTTCTTC. Its protein product is CASHGAGTSYNEQFF.

In regard to this clonotype: A much bigger clone sits one base away, suggesting this may be a read error. The chain is built from TRBV9 and TRBJ2-7; D is perhaps TRBD2 (5 bases). Per germline, CDR1 SGDLS and CDR2 YYNGEE. This CDR3 is built from 14 residues. CDR3 nucleotide sequence: TGTGCCAGCAGCCTAGTGGACGGCGACTACGAGCAGCACTTC. Protein sequence: CASSLVDGDYEQHF.

The V call is TRBV27, the J call TRBJ2-7; D may be TRBD2 (6 bases). The ends were cut back, 5 bases at V and 3 bases at J, with 20 bases in the middle. Germline V gene lookup returns CDR1 MNHEY and CDR2 SMNVEV (reference sequence). This CDR3 region has 16 residues. The CDR3 spells CASSPVEVSGVYEQYF. The CDR3 DNA follows: TGTGCCAGCAGTCCGGTTGAGGTGTCGGGGGTCTACGAGCAGTACTTC.

The sample holds many counts of this clonotype. The chain has TRBV5-5 and TRBJ2-3, with TRBD2 as a possible D gene (6 bases). In germline, CDR1 is SGHKS, CDR2 YYEKEE (reference sequence). CDR3 length: 16 amino acids. The ends were cut back, 0 bases at V and 5 bases at J, with 16 bases in the middle. Here the CDR3 reads CASSLGDSVYLDTQYF. For the CDR3, the DNA is TGTGCCAGCAGCTTGGGGGACTCCGTTTACTTAGATACGCAGTATTTT.

This clonotype was seen only a few times. This rearrangement joins TRBV27 to TRBJ1-5; D is unclear. From germline, CDR1 is MNHEY and CDR2 SMNVEV (reference sequence). The CDR3 sequence is 14 residues long. V lost 5 bases and J lost 3, with 11 bases in between. Here the CDR3 reads CASSTEYSNQPQHF. The CDR3 DNA reads TGTGCCAGCAGTACGGAGTACTCCAATCAGCCCCAGCATTTT.

The chain is built from TRBV20-1 and TRBJ2-2, with D hard to call. This CDR3 comprises 15 residues. V lost 0 bases to trimming and J lost 2 bases, with 10 bases between them. Germline CDR1 reads DFQATT; CDR2 reads SNEGSKA (reference sequence). This CDR3 reads CSAREFYTNTGELFF. The CDR3 DNA follows: TGCAGTGCTAGAGAATTTTACACCAACACCGGGGAGCTGTTTTTT.